This T cell receptor (beta chain) was retrieved from a study of vaccination effects on CD4 cells after COVID-19. Details on this clone: Its specificity is unknown.

Using immunoSEQ multiplex PCR, the repertoire was profiled, and TCRdb retains in-frame clones only, with some absent. This sample has 26,000 or so clones, with roughly 74% found just once. After expansion with viral peptide pools in the ViraFEST assay, antigen-specific CD4+ T cells were sequenced. Scientists isolated CD4+ T cells after a roughly ten-day culture period ended. The person was diagnosed with PCR-confirmed SARS-CoV-2 infection between March and December 2020. The V end was cut by 5 bases, the J end by 0 bases, with 10 bases between. Germline V CDR1 and CDR2: SEHNR, FQNEAQ (reference sequence). The CDR3 is made up of 14 amino acids.

The specimen was CD4+ T cells from PBMCs cultured with HCoV-NL63 spike peptides, collected before COVID-19 vaccination. This chain uses TRBV7-9 with TRBJ1-2; a weak D match, TRBD1 (6 bases). This sequence was found in a human donor who had a prior SARS-CoV-2 infection. For the CDR3, the DNA is TGTGCCAGCAGCCTCGACAGGACTAACTATGGCTACACCTTC. It encodes CASSLDRTNYGYTF.